The 28 T cell receptor beta chains below all came from one sample that was sequenced in a study of beta chain features in type 1 diabetes. The study reverse transcribed the entire isolated RNA, so it sequenced expressed TCRB transcripts. Sequenced by immunoSEQ multiplex PCR; TCRdb stores in-frame clones only, minus some. Of around 300,000 clones listed, around 7.3% were seen once; the top ten hold 1%. The sequencing input was central memory CD4+ T cells from blood. Receptor source: a woman aged 18-29 years in good health.

This clone was seen more than once but under ten times. Different DNA sequences within this sample yield the same CDR3. The chain has TRBV29-1 and TRBJ2-1; TRBD2 is a possible D gene (6 bases). V lost 4 bases, J lost 0 bases, and 13 bases lay in between. The length of the CDR3 is 15 residues. Germline V gene data show CDR1 as SQVTM and CDR2 as ANQGSEA. The CDR3 DNA reads TGCAGCGTTGTGGGAGGTCCGAGCTCCTACAATGAGCAGTTCTTC. Translating it yields CSVVGGPSSYNEQFF.

In its sample, this clone was seen a few times. This CDR3 reads CSASSYNEQFF. CDR3 nucleotide sequence: TGCAGTGCTAGCTCCTACAATGAGCAGTTCTTC. This rearrangement joins TRBV20-1 to TRBJ2-1; D is unresolved. The CDR3 sequence is 11 residues long. The germline CDR1 and CDR2 sequences are DFQATT and SNEGSKA (reference sequence). Trimming took 3 bases from V and 0 from J, leaving 0 bases between them.

The CDR3 DNA follows: TGTGCCAGCAGCTTGGGAGTTCGTAACACCGGGGAGCTGTTTTTT. As protein: CASSLGVRNTGELFF. V and J are TRBV5-6 and TRBJ2-2; D is uncertain. This CDR3 comprises 15 residues. Per germline, CDR1 SGHDT and CDR2 YYEEEE. V lost 0 bases and J lost 2, with 8 bases in between.

This clone was detected a few times. For the CDR3, the DNA is TGTGCCAGCACGCCGAATGGTCGGGGTTTTGGGGCCAACGTCCTGACTTTC. It specifies CASTPNGRGFGANVLTF. This rearrangement joins TRBV7-2 to TRBJ2-6, with D perhaps matching TRBD2 (5 bases). The CDR3 runs 17 residues. V lost 7 bases and J lost 3, with 19 bases in between. Germline V gene sequence: CDR1 SGHTA, CDR2 FQGNSA.

The chain recombines TRBV10-2 with TRBJ2-7; no clear D gene. The CDR3 is 13 amino acids. The germline V gene encodes CDR1 WSHSY and CDR2 SAAADI. The CDR3 DNA follows: TGCGCCAGCAGTGAGTCTCGAGCAGCCCTTTGGGACGTC. It translates to CASSESRAALWDV.

This clone was seen more than once but under ten times. The chain employs TRBV6-5 and TRBJ2-1; D is perhaps TRBD2 (6 bases). V lost 3 bases to trimming and J lost 10 bases, with 22 bases between them. The CDR3 is 16 amino acids. Germline V gene lookup returns CDR1 MNHEY and CDR2 SVGAGI. The CDR3: CASSYSAGRIGWEQFF. CDR3 coding DNA: TGTGCCAGCAGTTATTCTGCCGGGAGAATTGGGTGGGAGCAGTTCTTC.

This clone was seen a few times. The chain recombines TRBV7-2 with TRBJ1-1; D gene uncertain. The germline gives CDR1 SGHTA, CDR2 FQGNSA. CDR3 length: 12 amino acids. The ends were cut back, 5 bases at V and 2 bases at J, with 6 bases in the middle. The CDR3 sequence: CASSPYNTEAFF. CDR3 in DNA: TGTGCCAGCAGCCCATACAACACTGAAGCTTTCTTT.

The rearrangement joins TRBV7-2 to TRBJ2-2, with D unclear. The ends were cut back, 0 bases at V and 6 bases at J, with 11 bases in the middle. CDR3 length equals 15 residues. Germline-derived CDR1 and CDR2 are SGHTA and FQGNSA. The CDR3 nucleotides read TGTGCCAGCAGCTTAGCCGCAGTGGAGTCCGGGGAGCTGTTTTTT. This codes for CASSLAAVESGELFF.

The chain has TRBV28 and TRBJ1-5; D perhaps matches TRBD1 (5 bases). From germline, CDR1 is MDHEN and CDR2 SYDVKM. This CDR3 is built from 15 residues. Trimming shortened V by 3 bases and J by 0 bases, and 9 bases separated the two germline ends. The CDR3 region has the DNA TGTGCCAGCAGTTTTAACGGGGCTAGCAATCAGCCCCAGCATTTT. Translating it yields CASSFNGASNQPQHF.

There are many counts of this clone. The CDR3 nucleotides are TGTGCCACCAGCAGAGATAACGGGGCAGTGCAGTACGTC. It is translated as CATSRDNGAVQYV. V usage is TRBV15 and J usage is TRBJ2-7; the D gene could be TRBD1 or TRBD2 (5 bases each). V lost 0 bases and J 9 bases, leaving 12 bases between the germline ends. Germline assignment: CDR1 LNHNV and CDR2 YYDKDF (reference sequence). CDR3 length: 13 amino acids.

The chain uses TRBV7-2 and TRBJ2-2, with D perhaps matching TRBD1 or TRBD2 (5 bases each). The germline V gene encodes CDR1 SGHTA and CDR2 FQGNSA. This CDR3 spans 16 amino acids. Trimming pared 5 bases from V and 3 bases from J, leaving 16 bases between. CDR3 in amino acids: CASSKGPGRDTGELFF. Here the CDR3 DNA reads TGTGCCAGCAGCAAAGGGCCAGGGAGAGACACCGGGGAGCTGTTTTTT.

The gene calls are TRBV2 and TRBJ1-1; D call uncertain. This CDR3 contains 13 residues. The germline V and J ends were trimmed by 5 bases and 3 bases, with 10 bases remaining between them. Germline V gene lookup returns CDR1 SNHLY and CDR2 FYNNEI. As DNA, the CDR3 is TGTGCCAGCAGTCCCGAACGGGACACTGAAGCTTTCTTT. Translating it yields CASSPERDTEAFF.

This clone was seen a few times. The chain joins TRBV10-3 to TRBJ2-1; D not resolved. The CDR3 consists of 13 residues. V was clipped by 1 base and J by 6 bases, with 7 bases between them. CDR1 and CDR2 from the germline V gene are ENHRY and SYGVKD. Here the CDR3 reads CAISELGRNEQFF. The CDR3 DNA sequence: TGTGCCATCAGTGAGTTGGGCCGCAATGAGCAGTTCTTC.

In its sample, this clone was seen a few times. The rearrangement links TRBV28 to TRBJ2-1, with D tentatively TRBD1 or TRBD2 (5 bases each). Germline V CDR1 and CDR2: MDHEN, SYDVKM. Trimming removed 6 bases from V and 0 bases from J, with 15 bases in between. The CDR3 is 16 amino acids. The CDR3 DNA reads TGTGCCAGCAGATTGGGACGGGCAAGCTCCTACAATGAGCAGTTCTTC. It specifies CASRLGRASSYNEQFF.

The gene calls are TRBV10-3 and TRBJ2-4, with D maybe TRBD1 (6 bases). Between the trimmed V and J ends, which lost 2 bases and 5 bases, there was a span of 10 bases. CDR1 and CDR2 (germline): ENHRY, SYGVKD. The CDR3 loop spans 14 amino acids. The CDR3 coding sequence is TGTGCCATCAGTGAGAGCCGACAGGAAAACATTCAGTACTTC. Protein sequence: CAISESRQENIQYF.

The chain recombines TRBV7-9 with TRBJ2-3, with no clear D. CDR3 length: 12 residues. V lost 4 bases, J lost 4 bases, and 6 bases lay in between. Looked up from germline, CDR1 is SEHNR and CDR2 is FQNEAQ (reference sequence). CDR3 DNA: TGTGCCAGCAGCTCCCCCCCAGATACGCAGTATTTT. Its translation is CASSSPPDTQYF.

This clone occurred a few times. The genes are TRBV6-5 and TRBJ1-5, with a tentative D call TRBD1 (6 bases). The germline gives CDR1 MNHEY, CDR2 SVGAGI. The ends were cut back, 6 bases at V and 5 bases at J, with 17 bases in the middle. This CDR3 spans 15 amino acids. CDR3 protein: CASRPDRIWDQPQHF. In nucleotides, the CDR3 is TGTGCCAGCAGACCAGACAGGATTTGGGATCAGCCCCAGCATTTT.

The chain is built from TRBV7-3 and TRBJ2-2, with D possibly matching TRBD2 (5 bases). The CDR3 is 14 amino acids. Germline loops: CDR1 SGHTA, CDR2 FQGTGA. V was pared by 7 bases and J by 4 bases, with 13 bases between. The CDR3 reads CASTQFAGTGELFF. CDR3 coding DNA: TGTGCCAGCACCCAATTCGCGGGCACCGGGGAGCTGTTTTTT.

This clone was detected only a few times. The CDR3 DNA reads TGTGCCAGCAGTTCCGGGGTCTCTGGAAACACCATATATTTT. Translated, it gives CASSSGVSGNTIYF. The rearrangement joins TRBV27 to TRBJ1-3; D is unclear. Trimming took 4 bases from V and 0 from J, leaving 7 bases between them. The CDR3 is 14 residues long. From germline, CDR1 is MNHEY and CDR2 SMNVEV (reference sequence).

This clone was observed at least ten times. The chain carries TRBV19 and TRBJ2-2; 7 bases map to TRBD1. The germline V gene encodes CDR1 LNHDA and CDR2 SQIVND (reference sequence). The length of the CDR3 is 14 residues. The V segment lost 5 bases and the J segment 2 bases; nucleotides outside the gene matches: 2. The CDR3 region is CASSRTGNTGELFF. In DNA form, the CDR3 reads TGTGCCAGTAGTCGGACAGGCAACACCGGGGAGCTGTTTTTT.

This clone was observed many times. This chain connects TRBV27 to TRBJ2-6; D perhaps matches TRBD1 (6 bases). Germline V gene data show CDR1 as MNHEY and CDR2 as SMNVEV (reference sequence). This CDR3 contains 14 residues. V lost 8 bases to trimming and J lost 1 base, with 9 bases between them. This CDR3 is CASADRSGANVLTF. The CDR3 region has the DNA TGTGCCAGCGCAGACAGGTCTGGGGCCAACGTCCTGACTTTC.

This clone was observed at least ten times. V gene TRBV18 combines with J gene TRBJ2-1; TRBD1 aligns across 7 bases. The trim removed 4 bases at V and 1 base at J, leaving 7 bases unmatched. Germline values: CDR1 KGHSH, CDR2 LQKENI. The CDR3 runs to 16 residues. This chain's CDR3 is CASSLLTGVSYNEQFF. The CDR3 DNA is TGTGCCAGCTCACTGCTTACAGGGGTGTCCTACAATGAGCAGTTCTTC.

This clone was picked up one time. The CDR3, as DNA: TGTGCCAGCAAAGGGCGGGGGGCAACGGGGCCCCTCCACTTT. Translation: CASKGRGATGPLHF. The rearrangement links TRBV27 to TRBJ1-6; D is perhaps TRBD1 (6 bases). Trimming cost V 7 bases and J 13 bases, with 20 bases left between them. The CDR3 covers 14 residues. Germline V gives CDR1 MNHEY, CDR2 SMNVEV (reference sequence).

The rearrangement links TRBV7-2 to TRBJ1-2, with D hard to call. Trimming shortened V by 2 bases and J by 4 bases, and 11 bases separated the two germline ends. CDR3 length: 14 residues. Germline CDR1 and CDR2: SGHTA and FQGNSA. Here the CDR3 reads CASSLTAVAYGYTF. CDR3 nucleotides: TGTGCCAGCAGCTTAACCGCAGTAGCCTATGGCTACACCTTC.

The chain links TRBV14 to TRBJ1-1; possible D gene TRBD1, 5 bases. V gave up 5 bases and J gave up 2 bases, with 15 bases separating them. The CDR3 sequence is 15 residues long. The germline CDR1 and CDR2 sequences are SGHDN and FVKESK. CDR3 sequence reads: CASSKAGTFNTEAFF. In DNA, the CDR3 is TGTGCCAGCAGCAAAGCCGGGACTTTCAACACTGAAGCTTTCTTT.

The chain couples TRBV30 to TRBJ1-1; D is perhaps TRBD1 (5 bases). CDR3 length equals 13 residues. Germline CDR1 GTSNPN, CDR2 SVGIG (reference sequence). Trimming took off 3 bases at V and 2 bases at J, with 10 bases between the two ends. CDR3 sequence: CAWRQGGNTEAFF. DNA for the CDR3: TGTGCCTGGAGGCAGGGAGGTAACACTGAAGCTTTCTTT. The whole variable domain, remainder taken from reference TRBV30 and TRBJ1-1, is SQTIHQWPATLVQPVGSPLSLECTVEGTSNPNLYWYRQAAGRGLQLLFYSVGIGQISSEVPQNLSASRPQDRQFILSSKKLLLSDSGFYLCAWRQGGNTEAFFGQGTRLTVV.

Only a few counts were recorded for this clone. The gene calls are TRBV15 and TRBJ2-3; D possibly corresponds to TRBD1 (5 bases). The CDR3 loop spans 15 amino acids. V was cut by 1 base and J by 5 bases, with 13 bases left in between. Per the germline V gene, CDR1 is LNHNV and CDR2 is YYDKDF (reference sequence). The CDR3 DNA reads as TGTGCCACCAGCAGAGTAAGGGGATCAGGAGATACGCAGTATTTT. Translating gives CATSRVRGSGDTQYF.

This clone was counted only a few times. One base away lies a much larger clone, so this may be a sequencing read error. The chain employs TRBV11-1 and TRBJ2-1; 10 nucleotides agree with TRBD2. After removal of 5 bases from V and 4 bases from J, the junction contained 2 bases not matched to a gene. CDR1 is SGHAT, CDR2 FQDESV, per germline (reference sequence). The CDR3 spans 14 residues. CDR3 residues: CASSRTSGYNEQFF. CDR3 nucleotide sequence: TGTGCCAGCAGCCGGACTAGCGGTTACAATGAGCAGTTCTTC.